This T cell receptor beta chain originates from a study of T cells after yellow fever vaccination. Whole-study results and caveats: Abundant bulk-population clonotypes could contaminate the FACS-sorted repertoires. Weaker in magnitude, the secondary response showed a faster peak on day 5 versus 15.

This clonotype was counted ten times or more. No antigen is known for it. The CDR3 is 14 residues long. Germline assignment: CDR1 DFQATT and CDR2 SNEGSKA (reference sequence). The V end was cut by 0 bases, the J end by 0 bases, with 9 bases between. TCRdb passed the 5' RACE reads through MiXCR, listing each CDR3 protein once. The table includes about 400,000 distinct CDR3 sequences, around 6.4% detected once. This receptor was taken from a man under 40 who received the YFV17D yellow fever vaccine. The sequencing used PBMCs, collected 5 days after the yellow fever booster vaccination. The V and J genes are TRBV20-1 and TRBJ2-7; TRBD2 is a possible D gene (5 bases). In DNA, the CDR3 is TGCAGTGCTAGAGATCGGCGGGTCTCCTACGAGCAGTACTTC. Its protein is CSARDRRVSYEQYF.